Each of the 27 T cell receptor beta chains below was sequenced from the same sample in a study of T cells in Graves' hyperthyroidism and ophthalmopathy. RNA transcripts provided the source from which TCR beta CDR3 regions were amplified. Carried out on the TCR CDR3, a first-round RT-PCR used the HTBI primer set. TCRdb reanalysed the multiplex PCR reads using MiXCR and keeps one entry per CDR3 protein. The sample consists of about 540,000 distinct CDR3 sequences, more than 45% of them appearing once. Material for sequencing was peripheral blood or thyroid tissue (not recorded which). The receptors come from a woman aged 18-35 years with Graves' hyperthyroidism.

This clonotype was observed a single time. The chain uses TRBV25-1 and TRBJ1-2; TRBD1 aligns across 9 bases. The CDR3 runs to 16 residues. Per the germline V gene, CDR1 is MGHDK and CDR2 is SYGVNS. Trimming at V came to 4 bases and at J to 4 bases, leaving 10 bases not matched to a gene. Here the CDR3 reads CASSGQQGAIRYGYTF. Here the CDR3 DNA reads TGTGCCAGCAGTGGACAACAGGGGGCGATACGCTATGGCTACACCTTC.

The chain carries TRBV9 and TRBJ2-7, with D possibly called TRBD1 or TRBD2 (5 bases each). The CDR3 contains 16 residues. V was shortened by 4 bases and J by 5 bases, with 22 bases between the two germline ends. Germline V gene data show CDR1 as SGDLS and CDR2 as YYNGEE. CDR3 in DNA: TGTGCCAGCAGCCCTGCGTATGGGGGACGCACGAACGAGCAGTACTTC. Protein: CASSPAYGGRTNEQYF.

The chain uses TRBV20-1 and TRBJ1-1; maybe TRBD1 (6 bases). The germline V and J ends were trimmed by 1 base and 6 bases, with 12 bases remaining between them. The germline V gene has CDR1 DFQATT and CDR2 SNEGSKA (reference sequence). The CDR3 has 13 residues. The CDR3 region has the DNA TGCAGTGCTAGAGCAACAGGGAGGGCTGAAGCTTTCTTT. Protein product: CSARATGRAEAFF.

There are many counts of this clonotype. This sequence joins TRBV29-1 and TRBJ2-5; either TRBD1 or TRBD2 may supply D (5 bases each). V was pared by 5 bases and J by 13 bases, with 17 bases between. This CDR3 comprises 11 residues. Germline V lookup: CDR1 SQVTM, CDR2 ANQGSEA. The CDR3 sequence is CSVRDGGAMYF. The CDR3 DNA is TGCAGCGTTCGGGACGGTGGTGCCATGTACTTC.

The chain links TRBV2 to TRBJ1-5, with D hard to call. There are 12 residues in the CDR3. The germline gives CDR1 SNHLY, CDR2 FYNNEI. The V end lost 8 bases, the J end lost 7 bases, and 12 bases lay between the germline ends. CDR3 loop: CASCNANQPQHF. The CDR3 nucleotides read TGTGCCAGCTGTAATGCTAACCAGCCCCAGCATTTT.

This clonotype appeared a few times. This rearrangement joins TRBV7-2 to TRBJ1-2; possible D gene TRBD1, 5 bases. The CDR3 contains 15 residues. Trimming cost V 7 bases and J 0 bases, with 15 bases left between them. Germline-derived CDR1 and CDR2 are SGHTA and FQGNSA. CDR3 sequence: CASTRGGVSNYGYTF. The DNA of the CDR3 is TGTGCCAGCACTCGGGGAGGGGTTTCTAACTATGGCTACACCTTC. The entire variable domain, with the rest obtained from reference TRBV7-2 and TRBJ1-2, is as follows: GAGVSQSPSNKVTEKGKDVELRCDPISGHTALYWYRQSLGQGLEFLIYFQGNSAPDKSGLPSDRFSAERTGGSVSTLTIQRTQQEDSAVYLCASTRGGVSNYGYTFGSGTRLTVV.

This clonotype was detected many times. V and J are TRBV14 and TRBJ1-4; 9 bases agree with TRBD1. The length of the CDR3 is 15 residues. J lost 5 bases, V lost 1 base, and 2 bases had no gene match. Germline V CDR1 and CDR2: SGHDN, FVKESK. The CDR3 spells CASSQAGTGNEKLFF. CDR3 DNA: TGTGCCAGCAGCCAAGCCGGGACAGGGAATGAAAAACTGTTTTTT. Drawing the rest from reference TRBV14 and TRBJ1-4, the complete variable domain is EAGVTQFPSHSVIEKGQTVTLRCDPISGHDNLYWYRRVMGKEIKFLLHFVKESKQDESGMPNNRFLAERTGGTYSTLKVQPAELEDSGVYFCASSQAGTGNEKLFFGSGTQLSVL.

This clonotype was counted many times. The chain recombines TRBV15 with TRBJ2-7; 8 bases are shared with TRBD1. This CDR3 spans 14 amino acids. Germline-derived CDR1 and CDR2 are LNHNV and YYDKDF (reference sequence). V shed 4 bases, J shed 1 base, and the junction held 3 bases outside the gene matches. In nucleotides, the CDR3 is TGTGCCACCAGCACGCGACAGGGGTCCTACGAGCAGTACTTC. Its protein product is CATSTRQGSYEQYF.

The chain recombines TRBV2 with TRBJ1-2; 7 nucleotides match TRBD1. This CDR3 has 16 residues. From germline, CDR1 is SNHLY and CDR2 FYNNEI. As DNA, the CDR3 is TGTGCTACCAGTGACCGGAATCCAGGGGGAGTCAATGGCTACACCTTC. It codes for CATSDRNPGGVNGYTF.

The chain employs TRBV13 and TRBJ1-3; D not certain. The germline V gene has CDR1 PRHDT and CDR2 FYEKMQ (reference sequence). V was trimmed by 2 bases and J by 8 bases, leaving 10 bases between them. This CDR3 spans 13 amino acids. The CDR3 DNA reads TGTGCCAGCAGCTTACGGAAGGCGGACACCATATATTTT. Amino acids: CASSLRKADTIYF. The full variable domain, its missing parts supplied by reference TRBV13 and TRBJ1-3, is AAGVIQSPRHLIKEKRETATLKCYPIPRHDTVYWYQQGPGQDPQFLISFYEKMQSDKGSIPDRFSAQQFSDYHSELNMSSLELGDSALYFCASSLRKADTIYFGEGSWLTVV.

The chain uses TRBV24-1 and TRBJ1-5; D not certain. The CDR3 is 16 amino acids. V lost 2 bases to trimming and J lost 2 bases, with 12 bases between them. In germline, CDR1 is KGHDR, CDR2 SFDVKD. The CDR3 nucleotides are TGTGCCACCAGTGATTCGAACCAGCCGGGCAATCAGCCCCAGCATTTT. Protein: CATSDSNQPGNQPQHF.

The rearrangement uses TRBV11-2 and TRBJ1-1; D gene ambiguous. Between the trimmed V and J ends, which lost 8 bases and 1 base, there was a span of 11 bases. In germline, CDR1 is SGHAT, CDR2 FQNNGV. This CDR3 is built from 13 residues. CDR3 DNA sequence: TGTGCCAGCGTTTCATTTGGGAACACTGAAGCTTTCTTT. It specifies CASVSFGNTEAFF.

V is TRBV10-3 and J is TRBJ1-2; a weak D match, TRBD1 (5 bases). The CDR3 runs 19 residues. Per germline, CDR1 ENHRY and CDR2 SYGVKD. Trimming pared 8 bases from V and 0 bases from J, leaving 28 bases between. The CDR3 coding sequence is TGTGCCATCCGTGCTAGGGGTCGTGGAGGGAGAGGGGCTAACTATGGCTACACCTTC. Translated, it gives CAIRARGRGGRGANYGYTF.

This clonotype appeared a few times. This chain links TRBV20-1 with TRBJ2-5; D is ambiguous. The V gene's germline CDR1 is DFQATT and CDR2 SNEGSKA (reference sequence). This CDR3 contains 14 residues. V was shortened by 0 bases and J by 6 bases, with 14 bases between the two germline ends. The CDR3 DNA sequence: TGCAGTGCTAGAGAGGGCGAAGGGATAAAGACCCAGTACTTC. This sequence encodes CSAREGEGIKTQYF.

A word on this clonotype: Compared with germline, one end of the junction differs, possibly owing to a read error. The V and J genes are TRBV20-1 and TRBJ1-6; 8 bases agree with TRBD1. This CDR3 spans 11 amino acids. Germline CDR1 is DFQATT and CDR2 is SNEGSKA (reference sequence). DNA of the CDR3: TGCAGTGCTTCCGACAGGGGCAGATTGTACTTT. Translating it yields CSASDRGRLYF.

The V gene is TRBV6-5, the J gene TRBJ2-5; the D gene is possibly TRBD2 (6 bases). The CDR3 spans 13 residues. Trimming took off 4 bases at V and 6 bases at J, with 12 bases between the two ends. Germline CDR1 and CDR2: MNHEY and SVGAGI. The CDR3, as DNA: TGTGCCAGCAGTTTAAGGGAGGAAAAGACCCAGTACTTC. Its protein is CASSLREEKTQYF.

This clonotype was observed at least ten times. An end of the junction differs from the germline gene, which may be a read error. The chain is built from TRBV7-2 and TRBJ2-6; D is undetermined. Germline loops: CDR1 SGHTA, CDR2 FQGNSA. The length of the CDR3 is 14 residues. The CDR3 reads CASSLDAGANVLTF. For the CDR3, the DNA is TGCGCCAGCAGCTTGGACGCAGGGGCCAACGTCCTGACTTTC.

The chain employs TRBV15 and TRBJ2-6; D not resolved. From germline, CDR1 is LNHNV and CDR2 YYDKDF (reference sequence). V was cut by 1 base and J by 4 bases, with 14 bases left in between. CDR3 length: 17 residues. CDR3 amino acids: CATSRGLARTGANVLTF. The CDR3 bases are TGTGCCACCAGCAGAGGTCTGGCACGCACCGGGGCCAACGTCCTGACTTTC.

This clonotype was counted between two and nine times. The rearrangement joins TRBV20-1 to TRBJ2-5; maybe TRBD1 (7 bases). Germline CDR1 DFQATT, CDR2 SNEGSKA (reference sequence). The CDR3 has 14 residues. V shed 3 bases and J shed 5 bases, with 16 bases lying between them. CDR3 in amino acids: CSARGSAGGETQYF. The CDR3 bases are TGCAGTGCTAGGGGCTCGGCAGGGGGGGAGACCCAGTACTTC.

This clonotype was seen a handful of times. The V and J genes are TRBV5-1 and TRBJ2-2; D possibly uses TRBD1 or TRBD2 (6 bases each). CDR1 and CDR2 (germline): SGHRS, YFSETQ. V dropped 2 bases and J dropped 5 bases, with 16 bases sitting between them. The CDR3 totals 16 residues. The CDR3 DNA reads TGCGCCAGCAGCTTCCTTAGCGGACAGTTGACCGGGGAGCTGTTTTTT. Translated, it gives CASSFLSGQLTGELFF.

V gene TRBV18 combines with J gene TRBJ1-1, with D perhaps matching TRBD1 (5 bases). With 2 bases removed from V and 3 bases from J, the gap between germline ends came to 10 bases. The germline CDR1 and CDR2 sequences are KGHSH and LQKENI. The CDR3 length is 14 residues. The CDR3 here is CASSPSPGHTEAFF. The CDR3, as DNA: TGTGCCAGCTCACCATCACCGGGGCACACTGAAGCTTTCTTT. Filled out from reference TRBV18 and TRBJ1-1, the complete variable domain reads NAGVMQNPRHLVRRRGQEARLRCSPMKGHSHVYWYRQLPEEGLKFMVYLQKENIIDESGMPKERFSAEFPKEGPSILRIQQVVRGDSAAYFCASSPSPGHTEAFFGQGTRLTVV.

This clonotype has only a few counts. The CDR3, as DNA: TGTGCCAGCAGCCAAACTAGCGGACAAGAGACCCAGTACTTC. Its translation is CASSQTSGQETQYF. This chain joins TRBV11-2 and TRBJ2-5, with 8 bases identical to TRBD2. Germline-derived CDR1 and CDR2 are SGHAT and FQNNGV. The CDR3 spans 14 residues. V was clipped by 5 bases and J by 2 bases; unmatched bases: 4.

This clonotype appeared a single time. This chain's CDR3 is CATSRVQGGGNEQYF. The CDR3 bases are TGTGCCACCAGCAGAGTACAGGGTGGGGGCAACGAGCAGTACTTC. The chain uses TRBV15 and TRBJ2-7, with D possibly TRBD1 on 6 matching bases. Germline CDR1 is LNHNV and CDR2 is YYDKDF (reference sequence). With 1 base removed from V and 5 bases from J, the gap between germline ends came to 15 bases. The CDR3 runs 15 residues.

This clonotype was picked up a small number of times. One end of the junction does not line up with germline, which may come from a read error. This chain connects TRBV7-9 to TRBJ1-4; D not certain. The CDR3 loop spans 16 amino acids. Germline V gene lookup returns CDR1 SEHNR and CDR2 FQNEAQ (reference sequence). In nucleotides, the CDR3 is TGCGCCAGCAGCCTCTCGGAAGATGGGAGCAGTGAAAAACTGTTTTTT. The encoded protein is CASSLSEDGSSEKLFF.

The chain uses TRBV5-5 and TRBJ1-4; no definite D call. The CDR3 is 14 amino acids. CDR1 and CDR2 from the germline V gene are SGHKS and YYEKEE (reference sequence). V was cut by 1 base and J by 3 bases, with 7 bases left in between. In nucleotides, the CDR3 is TGTGCCAGCAGCTTGAGGGCGGCTAATGAAAAACTGTTTTTT. Its protein product is CASSLRAANEKLFF.

J is TRBJ2-7 and V is TRBV2; D uncertain. This CDR3 is built from 11 residues. The germline V gene encodes CDR1 SNHLY and CDR2 FYNNEI. V lost 5 bases to trimming and J lost 5 bases, with 7 bases between them. CDR3 DNA sequence: TGTGCCAGCAGTTCGGCCCACGAGCAGTACTTC. It specifies CASSSAHEQYF.

This clonotype has more than one count but fewer than ten. The chain recombines TRBV29-1 with TRBJ2-7, with 8 positions matching TRBD1. J lost 7 bases, V lost 3 bases, and 14 bases had no gene match. Germline CDR1 SQVTM, CDR2 ANQGSEA. The CDR3 is made up of 15 amino acids. The CDR3 reads CSVDGKTGETGEQYF. The DNA for the CDR3 is TGCAGCGTTGATGGGAAGACAGGGGAAACGGGGGAGCAGTACTTC.